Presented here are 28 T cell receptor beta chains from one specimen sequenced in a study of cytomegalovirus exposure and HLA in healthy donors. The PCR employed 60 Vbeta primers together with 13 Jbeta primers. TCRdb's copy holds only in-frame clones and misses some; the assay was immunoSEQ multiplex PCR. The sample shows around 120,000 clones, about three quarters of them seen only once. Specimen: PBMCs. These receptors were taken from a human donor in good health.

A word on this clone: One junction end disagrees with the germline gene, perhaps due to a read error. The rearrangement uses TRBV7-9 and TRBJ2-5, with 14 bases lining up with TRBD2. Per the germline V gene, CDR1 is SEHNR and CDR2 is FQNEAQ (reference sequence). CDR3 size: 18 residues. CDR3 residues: CSSSSIGRTSGGKETQYF. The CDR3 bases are TGTTCCAGCAGCTCCATAGGTCGGACTAGCGGGGGGAAAGAGACCCAGTACTTC.

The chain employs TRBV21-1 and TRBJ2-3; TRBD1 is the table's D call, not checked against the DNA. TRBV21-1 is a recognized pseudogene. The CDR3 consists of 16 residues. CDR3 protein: CASRQGAGMSTDTQYF. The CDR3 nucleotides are TGTGCCAGCAGACAGGGGGCTGGTATGTCCACAGATACGCAGTATTTT.

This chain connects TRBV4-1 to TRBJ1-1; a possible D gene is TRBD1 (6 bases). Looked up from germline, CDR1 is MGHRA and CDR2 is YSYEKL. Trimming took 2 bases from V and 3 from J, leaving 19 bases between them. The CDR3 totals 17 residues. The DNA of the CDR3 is TGCGCCAGCAGCCAACGGGCAGGGACAATGGCTCACACTGAAGCTTTCTTT. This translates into CASSQRAGTMAHTEAFF.

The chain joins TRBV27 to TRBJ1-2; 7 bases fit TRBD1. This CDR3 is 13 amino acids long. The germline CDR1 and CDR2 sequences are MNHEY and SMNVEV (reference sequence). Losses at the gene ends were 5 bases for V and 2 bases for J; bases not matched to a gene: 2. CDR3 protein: CASSLGQNYGYTF. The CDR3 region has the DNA TGTGCCAGCAGTCTGGGACAGAACTATGGCTACACCTTC.

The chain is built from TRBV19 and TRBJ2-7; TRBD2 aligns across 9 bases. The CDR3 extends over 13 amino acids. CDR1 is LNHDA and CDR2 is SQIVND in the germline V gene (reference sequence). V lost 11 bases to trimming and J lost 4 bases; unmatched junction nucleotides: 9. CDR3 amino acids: CASGGLAGYEQYF. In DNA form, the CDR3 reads TGTGCCTCCGGTGGGCTAGCGGGATACGAGCAGTACTTC. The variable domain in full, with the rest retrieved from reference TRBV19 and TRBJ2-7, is DGGITQSPKYLFRKEGQNVTLSCEQNLNHDAMYWYRQDPGQGLRLIYYSQIVNDFQKGDIAEGYSVSREKKESFPLTVTSAQKNPTAFYLCASGGLAGYEQYFGPGTRLTVT.

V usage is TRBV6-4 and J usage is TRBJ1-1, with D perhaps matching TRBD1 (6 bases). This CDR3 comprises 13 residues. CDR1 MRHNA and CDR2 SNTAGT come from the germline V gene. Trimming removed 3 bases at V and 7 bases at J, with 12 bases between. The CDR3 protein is CASSEQGTIEAFF. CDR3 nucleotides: TGTGCCAGCAGTGAACAGGGCACCATTGAAGCTTTCTTT.

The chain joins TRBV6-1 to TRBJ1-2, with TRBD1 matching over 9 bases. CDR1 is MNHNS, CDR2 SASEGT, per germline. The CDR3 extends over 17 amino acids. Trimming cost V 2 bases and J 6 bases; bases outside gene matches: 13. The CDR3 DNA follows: TGTGCCAGCAGTGAAACAGGGGGCGGTATGAGAGCTAATGGCTACACCTTC. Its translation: CASSETGGGMRANGYTF.

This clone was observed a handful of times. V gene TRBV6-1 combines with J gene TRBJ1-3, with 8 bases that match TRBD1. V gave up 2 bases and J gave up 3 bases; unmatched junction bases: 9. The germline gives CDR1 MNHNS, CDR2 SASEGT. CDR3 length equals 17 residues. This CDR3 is CASSESGATGVGNTIYF. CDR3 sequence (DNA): TGTGCCAGCAGTGAATCCGGGGCGACAGGGGTTGGAAACACCATATATTTT.

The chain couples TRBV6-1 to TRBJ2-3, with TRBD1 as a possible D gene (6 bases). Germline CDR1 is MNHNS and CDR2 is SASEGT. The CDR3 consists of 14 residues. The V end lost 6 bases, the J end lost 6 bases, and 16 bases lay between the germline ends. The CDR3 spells CASSPGETGDTQYF. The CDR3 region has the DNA TGTGCCAGCAGCCCAGGGGAGACGGGTGATACGCAGTATTTT.

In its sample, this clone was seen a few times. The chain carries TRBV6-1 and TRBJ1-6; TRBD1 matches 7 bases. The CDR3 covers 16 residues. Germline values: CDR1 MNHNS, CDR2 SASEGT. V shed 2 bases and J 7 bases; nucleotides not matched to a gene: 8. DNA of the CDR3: TGTGCCAGCAGTGAAAGTTGGACAGGAGCCAATTCACCCCTCCACTTT. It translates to CASSESWTGANSPLHF.

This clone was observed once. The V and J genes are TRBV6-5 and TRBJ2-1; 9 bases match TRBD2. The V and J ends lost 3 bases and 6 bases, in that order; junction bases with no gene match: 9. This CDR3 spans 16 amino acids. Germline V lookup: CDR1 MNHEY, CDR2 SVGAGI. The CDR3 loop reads CASSYGRGGFGNEQFF. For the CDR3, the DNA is TGTGCCAGCAGTTATGGGCGGGGGGGCTTTGGCAATGAGCAGTTCTTC.

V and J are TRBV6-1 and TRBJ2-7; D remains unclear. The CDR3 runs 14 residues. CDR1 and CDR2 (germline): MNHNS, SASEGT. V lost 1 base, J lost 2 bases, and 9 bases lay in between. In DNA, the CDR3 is TGTGCCAGCAGTGAAGGGGCTGCTACCTACGAGCAGTACTTC. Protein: CASSEGAATYEQYF.

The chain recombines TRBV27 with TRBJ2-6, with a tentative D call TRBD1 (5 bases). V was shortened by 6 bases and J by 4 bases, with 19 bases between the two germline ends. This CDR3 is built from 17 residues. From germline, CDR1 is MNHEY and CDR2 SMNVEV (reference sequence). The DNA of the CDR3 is TGTGCCAGCAGCATGAGGCAGGGTAGTCTGGGGGCCAACGTCCTGACTTTC. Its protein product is CASSMRQGSLGANVLTF.

The CDR3 spells CASRDRGGGNTIYF. DNA of the CDR3: TGTGCCAGTAGAGACAGGGGTGGAGGAAACACCATATATTTT. The genes are TRBV19 and TRBJ1-3; 8 bases map to TRBD1. Trimming removed 6 bases from V and 4 bases from J; junction bases left unmatched: 5. Germline V gene lookup returns CDR1 LNHDA and CDR2 SQIVND (reference sequence). CDR3 length equals 14 residues.

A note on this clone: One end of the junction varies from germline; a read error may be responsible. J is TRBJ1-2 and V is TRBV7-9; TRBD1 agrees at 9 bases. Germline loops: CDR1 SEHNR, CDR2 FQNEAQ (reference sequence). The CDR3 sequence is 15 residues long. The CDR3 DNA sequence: TGTTCCAGCAGCTCGGGGACAGGGAATAACTATGGCTACACCTTC. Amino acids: CSSSSGTGNNYGYTF.

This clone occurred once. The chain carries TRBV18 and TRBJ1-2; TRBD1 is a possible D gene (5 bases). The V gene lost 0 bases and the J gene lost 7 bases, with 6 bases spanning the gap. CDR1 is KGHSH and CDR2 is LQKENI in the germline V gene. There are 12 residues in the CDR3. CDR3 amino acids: CASSPPGVGYTF. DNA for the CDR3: TGTGCCAGCTCACCACCAGGGGTTGGCTACACCTTC.

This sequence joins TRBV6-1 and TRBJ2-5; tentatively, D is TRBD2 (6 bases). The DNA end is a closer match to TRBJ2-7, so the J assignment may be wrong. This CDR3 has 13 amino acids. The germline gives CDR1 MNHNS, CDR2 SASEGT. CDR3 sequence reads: CASRWDFSYEQYF. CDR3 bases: TGTGCCAGCAGGTGGGACTTCTCCTACGAGCAGTACTTC.

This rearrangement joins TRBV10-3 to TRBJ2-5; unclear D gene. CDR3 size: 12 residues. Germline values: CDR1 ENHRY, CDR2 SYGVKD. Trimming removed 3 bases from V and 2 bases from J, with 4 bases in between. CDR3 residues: CAISDQQETQYF. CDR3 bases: TGTGCCATCAGTGACCAGCAAGAGACCCAGTACTTC.

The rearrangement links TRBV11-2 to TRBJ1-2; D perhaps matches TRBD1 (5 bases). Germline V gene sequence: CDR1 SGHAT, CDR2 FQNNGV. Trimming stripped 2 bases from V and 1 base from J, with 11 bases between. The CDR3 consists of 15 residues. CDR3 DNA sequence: TGTGCCAGCAGCTTAAGTCGACAGCATAACTATGGCTACACCTTC. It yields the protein CASSLSRQHNYGYTF.

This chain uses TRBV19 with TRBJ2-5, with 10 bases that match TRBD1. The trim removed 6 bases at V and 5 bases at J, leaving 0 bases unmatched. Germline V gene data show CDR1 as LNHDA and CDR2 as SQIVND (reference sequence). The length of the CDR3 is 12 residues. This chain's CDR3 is CASRGQGETQYF. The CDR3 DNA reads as TGTGCCAGTAGGGGACAGGGGGAGACCCAGTACTTC.

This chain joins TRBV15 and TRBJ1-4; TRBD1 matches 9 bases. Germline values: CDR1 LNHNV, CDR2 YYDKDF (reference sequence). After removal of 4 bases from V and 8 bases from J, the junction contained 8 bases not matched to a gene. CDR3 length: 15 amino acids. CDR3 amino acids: CATSNRGQLGEKLFF. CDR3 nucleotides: TGTGCCACCAGCAACAGGGGGCAGTTAGGAGAAAAACTGTTTTTT.

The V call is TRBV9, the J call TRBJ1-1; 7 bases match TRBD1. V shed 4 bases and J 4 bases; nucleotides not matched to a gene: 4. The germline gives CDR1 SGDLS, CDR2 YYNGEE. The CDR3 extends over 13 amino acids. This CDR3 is CASSQTGSTEAFF. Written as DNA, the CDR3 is TGTGCCAGCAGCCAGACAGGGTCCACTGAAGCTTTCTTT.

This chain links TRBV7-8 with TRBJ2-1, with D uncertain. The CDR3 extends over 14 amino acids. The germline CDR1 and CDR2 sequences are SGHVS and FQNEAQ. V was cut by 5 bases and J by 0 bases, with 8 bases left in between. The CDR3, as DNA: TGTGCCAGCAGCCTAGATAGCTCCTACAATGAGCAGTTCTTC. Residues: CASSLDSSYNEQFF.

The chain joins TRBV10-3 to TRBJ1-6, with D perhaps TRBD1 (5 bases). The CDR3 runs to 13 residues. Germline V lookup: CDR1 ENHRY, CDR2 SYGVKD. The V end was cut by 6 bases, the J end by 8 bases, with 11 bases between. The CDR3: CAIRTERDSPLHF. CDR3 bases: TGTGCCATCAGGACAGAAAGGGATTCACCCCTCCACTTT.

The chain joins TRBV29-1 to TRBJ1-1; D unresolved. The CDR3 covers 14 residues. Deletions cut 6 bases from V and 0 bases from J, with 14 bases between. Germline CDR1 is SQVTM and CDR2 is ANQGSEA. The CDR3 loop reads CSVAGRSMNTEAFF. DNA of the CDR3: TGCAGCGTCGCGGGCAGATCCATGAACACTGAAGCTTTCTTT. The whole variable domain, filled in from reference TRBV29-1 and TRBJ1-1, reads SAVISQKPSRDICQRGTSLTIQCQVDSQVTMMFWYRQQPGQSLTLIATANQGSEATYESGFVIDKFPISRPNLTFSTLTVSNMSPEDSSIYLCSVAGRSMNTEAFFGQGTRLTVV.

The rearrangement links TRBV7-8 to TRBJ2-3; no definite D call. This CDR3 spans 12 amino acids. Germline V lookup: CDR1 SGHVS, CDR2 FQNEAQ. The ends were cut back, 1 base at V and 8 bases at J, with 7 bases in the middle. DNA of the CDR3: TGTGCCAGCAGCTTAGAGCCCTTTACGCAGTATTTT. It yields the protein CASSLEPFTQYF.

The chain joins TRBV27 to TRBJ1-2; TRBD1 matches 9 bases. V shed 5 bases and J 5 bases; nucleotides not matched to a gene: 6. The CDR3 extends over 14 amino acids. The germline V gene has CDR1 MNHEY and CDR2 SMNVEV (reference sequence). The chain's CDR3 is CASSPLGQGYGYTF. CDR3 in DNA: TGTGCCAGCAGTCCCTTAGGACAGGGGTATGGCTACACCTTC.

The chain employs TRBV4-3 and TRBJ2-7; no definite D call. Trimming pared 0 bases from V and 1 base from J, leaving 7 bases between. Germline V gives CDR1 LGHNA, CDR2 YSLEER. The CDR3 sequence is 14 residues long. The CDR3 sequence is CASSQDPLSYEQYF. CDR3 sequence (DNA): TGCGCCAGCAGCCAAGATCCACTGTCCTACGAGCAGTACTTC.